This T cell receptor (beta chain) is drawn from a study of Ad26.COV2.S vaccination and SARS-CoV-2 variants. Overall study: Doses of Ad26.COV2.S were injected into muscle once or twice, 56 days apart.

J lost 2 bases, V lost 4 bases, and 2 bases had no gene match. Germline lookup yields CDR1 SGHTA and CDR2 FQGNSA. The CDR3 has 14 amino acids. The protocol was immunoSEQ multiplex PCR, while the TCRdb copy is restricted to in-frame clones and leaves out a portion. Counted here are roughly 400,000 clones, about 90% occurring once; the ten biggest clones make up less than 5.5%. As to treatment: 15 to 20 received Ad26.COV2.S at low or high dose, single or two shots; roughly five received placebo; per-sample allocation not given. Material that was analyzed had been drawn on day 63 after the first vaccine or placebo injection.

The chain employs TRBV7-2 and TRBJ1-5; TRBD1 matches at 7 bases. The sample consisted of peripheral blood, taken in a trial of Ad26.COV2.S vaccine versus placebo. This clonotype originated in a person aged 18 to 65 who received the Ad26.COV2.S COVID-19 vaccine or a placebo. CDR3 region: CASSYQGGNQPQHF. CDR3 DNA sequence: TGTGCCAGCAGCTACCAGGGGGGCAATCAGCCCCAGCATTTT.